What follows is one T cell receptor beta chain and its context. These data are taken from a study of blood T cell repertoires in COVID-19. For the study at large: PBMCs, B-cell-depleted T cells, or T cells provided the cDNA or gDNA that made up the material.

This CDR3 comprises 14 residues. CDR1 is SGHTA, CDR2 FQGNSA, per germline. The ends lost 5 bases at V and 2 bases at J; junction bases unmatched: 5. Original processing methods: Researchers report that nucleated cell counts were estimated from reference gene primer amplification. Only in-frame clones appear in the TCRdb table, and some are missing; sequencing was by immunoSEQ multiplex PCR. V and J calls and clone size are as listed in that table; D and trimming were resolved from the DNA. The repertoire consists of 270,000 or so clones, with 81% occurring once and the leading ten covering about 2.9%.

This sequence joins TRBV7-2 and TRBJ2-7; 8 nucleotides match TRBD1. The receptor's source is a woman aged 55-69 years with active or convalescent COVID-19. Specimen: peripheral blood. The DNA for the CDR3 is TGTGCCAGCAGCCCCCAGGGGGCCACCTACGAGCAGTACTTC. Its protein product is CASSPQGATYEQYF. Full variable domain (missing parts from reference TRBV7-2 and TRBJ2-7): GAGVSQSPSNKVTEKGKDVELRCDPISGHTALYWYRQSLGQGLEFLIYFQGNSAPDKSGLPSDRFSAERTGGSVSTLTIQRTQQEDSAVYLCASSPQGATYEQYFGPGTRLTVT.